The entry below gives a single T cell receptor beta chain sequence along with its context. Its target is not known. This entry belongs to a study of CD8+CD57+ T cells in acquired aplastic anemia. Across the whole study: Isolated CD4+ and CD8+ cells, once sorted, yielded DNA averaging roughly 3.4 ug. Findings of the study overall: The CD8+ Simpson's diversity of patients and controls was not significantly different.

Previously, flow cytometry had revealed CD8+CD57+ cell expansion in the patients chosen for sequencing. At the time of blood sampling, patients had not yet received any therapy. Profiles of TCR beta VDJ and CDR3 were generated from a genomic DNA template. TCRdb reprocessed the reads with MiXCR, giving one entry per CDR3 protein. The sample shows 270,000 or so distinct CDR3 sequences, roughly 82% of them seen only once. The sample was sorted CD4+, CD8+, or CD8+CD57+ T cells (not recorded which) from PBMCs. The sequence derives from a human donor with aplastic anemia.

CDR3 residues: CASSSTGGMGQETQYF. As DNA, the CDR3 is TGTGCCAGCAGCTCAACAGGGGGCATGGGCCAAGAGACCCAGTACTTC. V and J are TRBV7-9 and TRBJ2-5; 9 positions agree with TRBD1. Germline CDR1 SEHNR, CDR2 FQNEAQ (reference sequence). The CDR3 spans 16 residues. Unmatched junction bases numbered 7, after V lost 4 bases and J lost 1 base. Supplemented by reference TRBV7-9 and TRBJ2-5, the full variable domain reads DTGVSQNPRHKITKRGQNVTFRCDPISEHNRLYWYRQTLGQGPEFLTYFQNEAQLEKSRLLSDRFSAERPKGSFSTLEIQRTEQGDSAMYLCASSSTGGMGQETQYFGPGTRLLVL.